Below, one T cell receptor beta chain is given with its context. The data originate from a study of blood T cell repertoires in COVID-19. Study details: The analysed material was cDNA or gDNA that came from T cells, B-cell-depleted T cells, or PBMCs.

Original handling: Reference gene primer amplification gave estimated nucleated cell counts. Profiling relied on immunoSEQ multiplex PCR, and the TCRdb table lists in-frame clones only, not all of them. D and trimming come from the DNA, and the V and J calls and clone size come from that table. This table has 250,000 to 400,000 clones, about 91% appearing once. Germline loops: CDR1 MGHDK, CDR2 SYGVNS. Deletions cut 5 bases from V and 0 bases from J, with 11 bases between. The CDR3 totals 15 residues. The chain couples TRBV25-1 to TRBJ1-3, with D maybe TRBD1 (5 bases). Sequencing used peripheral blood. This clonotype was sampled from a woman aged 30 to 39 with COVID-19, enrolled during active disease. The CDR3 nucleotides read TGTGCCAGCAGTAAGACAGTAAGCTCTGGAAACACCATATATTTT. This translates into CASSKTVSSGNTIYF.